The 8 T cell receptor beta chains listed next were all sequenced from one sample in a study of cytomegalovirus exposure and HLA in healthy donors. The study ran its PCR with 60 Vbeta and 13 Jbeta primers. Only in-frame clones appear in the TCRdb table, and some are missing; sequencing was by immunoSEQ multiplex PCR. Of 100,000 to 150,000 clones in the sample, 75% to 85% were seen once. Sequenced sample: PBMCs. These receptors all stem from a man between 45 and 60 years old in good health and CMV-seronegative.

The genes are TRBV6-6 and TRBJ2-1; TRBD1 might be the D (6 bases). The CDR3 covers 15 residues. The V gene's germline CDR1 is MNHNY and CDR2 SVGAGI (reference sequence). With 2 bases removed from V and 1 base from J, the gap between germline ends came to 9 bases. The DNA for the CDR3 is TGTGCCAGCAGTTACGAGGACAGTTCCTACAATGAGCAGTTCTTC. It encodes CASSYEDSSYNEQFF.

This clone turned up a few times. V is TRBV7-2 and J is TRBJ1-1, with D possibly TRBD1 on 6 matching bases. The CDR3 spans 14 residues. Trimming pared 5 bases from V and 1 base from J, leaving 11 bases between. Germline assignment: CDR1 SGHTA and CDR2 FQGNSA. CDR3 sequence: CASSPGAANTEAFF. In DNA, the CDR3 is TGTGCCAGCAGCCCAGGGGCGGCGAACACTGAAGCTTTCTTT.

This sequence joins TRBV30 and TRBJ2-5; TRBD1 matches 9 bases. CDR3 length: 14 amino acids. CDR1 and CDR2 from the germline V gene are GTSNPN and SVGIG (reference sequence). V was clipped by 4 bases and J by 4 bases; unmatched bases: 7. CDR3 DNA: TGTGCCTGGAAAGTGACAGGGGGAGGAGAGACCCAGTACTTC. It specifies CAWKVTGGGETQYF. Full variable domain (missing parts from reference TRBV30 and TRBJ2-5): SQTIHQWPATLVQPVGSPLSLECTVEGTSNPNLYWYRQAAGRGLQLLFYSVGIGQISSEVPQNLSASRPQDRQFILSSKKLLLSDSGFYLCAWKVTGGGETQYFGPGTRLLVL.

J is TRBJ2-3 and V is TRBV5-1, with D perhaps TRBD2 (5 bases). Trimming shortened V by 7 bases and J by 1 base, and 10 bases separated the two germline ends. This CDR3 region has 13 residues. CDR1 and CDR2 from the germline V gene are SGHRS and YFSETQ. The CDR3 region is CASGSWGTDTQYF. As DNA, the CDR3 is TGCGCCAGCGGGAGTTGGGGCACAGATACGCAGTATTTT.

The CDR3 region is CASSQYDRIANYGYTF. CDR3 in DNA: TGCGCCAGCAGCCAATACGACAGGATAGCTAACTATGGCTACACCTTC. This chain links TRBV4-3 with TRBJ1-2, with a possible D match to TRBD1 (6 bases). CDR1 LGHNA and CDR2 YSLEER come from the germline V gene. Trimming removed 2 bases from V and 0 bases from J, with 13 bases in between. This CDR3 contains 16 residues.

J is TRBJ2-3 and V is TRBV9; maybe TRBD1 (6 bases). Germline-derived CDR1 and CDR2 are SGDLS and YYNGEE. The V end was cut by 3 bases, the J end by 7 bases, with 9 bases between. This CDR3 contains 12 residues. CDR3 DNA sequence: TGTGCCAGCAGCGGGGGACACTATACGCAGTATTTT. Translated: CASSGGHYTQYF.

The V and J genes are TRBV2 and TRBJ2-3; 8 bases are shared with TRBD2. The length of the CDR3 is 17 residues. In germline, CDR1 is SNHLY, CDR2 FYNNEI. Trimming took 7 bases from V and 1 from J; bases not matched to a gene: 13. The CDR3 DNA is TGTGCCAGCACCCCGCGTACCGGGGGGGCGGGCACAGATACGCAGTATTTT. This codes for CASTPRTGGAGTDTQYF.

The J gene is TRBJ1-4, the V gene TRBV6-5, with D unresolved. Trimming cost V 6 bases and J 0 bases, with 8 bases left between them. The germline CDR1 and CDR2 sequences are MNHEY and SVGAGI. This CDR3 comprises 14 residues. CDR3 residues: CASRGRATNEKLFF. CDR3 in DNA: TGTGCCAGCAGGGGTCGGGCAACTAATGAAAAACTGTTTTTT.